This T cell receptor (beta chain) was captured by sequencing in a study of cytotoxic CD8 clonotypes in ibrutinib-treated CLL. Regarding the study as a whole: Clonality went up at ibrutinib response and then declined back toward baseline at progression.

CDR1 is SGHVS, CDR2 FQNEAQ, per germline. This CDR3 is 15 amino acids long. V gave up 2 bases and J gave up 5 bases, with 15 bases separating them. The method was immunoSEQ multiplex PCR; TCRdb's version includes in-frame clones alone and lacks a portion of them. This table has roughly 150,000 clones, approximately 80% appearing once. This clone has a handful of counts. The antigen remains unidentified. The receptor comes from a human donor with chronic lymphocytic leukemia. The sample consisted of PBMCs, taken after 24 months of ibrutinib treatment. V and J are TRBV7-8 and TRBJ2-5; the D is unclear. CDR3 loop: CASSLRPDLRETQYF. The DNA for the CDR3 is TGTGCCAGCAGCTTACGGCCGGACCTCCGGGAGACCCAGTACTTC.